These 32 T cell receptor beta chains were all obtained from the same sample, sequenced in a study of shared clonotypes between healthy human individuals. Sequenced by immunoSEQ multiplex PCR; TCRdb stores in-frame clones only, minus some. The sample shows about 2,100,000 clones, roughly 91% of them seen only once. The naive CD8 population came from CD45RO-negative cells selected for CCR7, without terminally differentiated effector memory CD45RA+ cells. The sequenced material came from naive CD8+ T cells from PBMCs. The receptors here all came from a man aged 18 to 29 in good health. Some clones in this sample may be carry-over from other donors' samples.

The chain combines TRBV12-5 with TRBJ2-7, with D possibly matching TRBD1 (5 bases). V was trimmed by 5 bases and J by 7 bases, leaving 9 bases between them. The CDR3 contains 11 residues. Per germline, CDR1 LGHNT and CDR2 FRNRAP. CDR3 coding DNA: TGTGCTAGTGGTAACCACAGGGAGCAGTACTTC. Residues: CASGNHREQYF.

The V and J genes are TRBV19 and TRBJ2-2; 14 bases fit TRBD2. V dropped 3 bases and J dropped 2; count of bases not matched to a gene: 5. CDR1 LNHDA and CDR2 SQIVND come from the germline V gene (reference sequence). CDR3 length: 18 residues. CDR3 nucleotides: TGTGCCAGTAGTATCTCCGGACTAGCGGGAGGAAACACCGGGGAGCTGTTTTTT. It is translated as CASSISGLAGGNTGELFF.

The V call is TRBV9, the J call TRBJ2-1; D gene ambiguous. V lost 2 bases, J lost 5 bases, and 17 bases lay in between. Germline loops: CDR1 SGDLS, CDR2 YYNGEE. This CDR3 has 16 amino acids. DNA for the CDR3: TGTGCCAGCAGCGTTTCTCCCTACGACGGAAACAATGAGCAGTTCTTC. Translation gives CASSVSPYDGNNEQFF. Using reference TRBV9 and TRBJ2-1 for the parts outside the CDR3, the full variable domain is DSGVTQTPKHLITATGQRVTLRCSPRSGDLSVYWYQQSLDQGLQFLIQYYNGEERAKGNILERFSAQQFPDLHSELNLSSLELGDSALYFCASSVSPYDGNNEQFFGPGTRLTVL.

V usage is TRBV2 and J usage is TRBJ2-3; D unresolved. Trimming shortened V by 4 bases and J by 1 base, and 9 bases separated the two germline ends. The CDR3 runs to 14 residues. Germline-derived CDR1 and CDR2 are SNHLY and FYNNEI. CDR3 bases: TGTGCCAGCAGTGGGCCCTGGGGCACAGATACGCAGTATTTT. Translating it yields CASSGPWGTDTQYF.

This clone was found once. The J gene is TRBJ2-7, the V gene TRBV4-1; perhaps TRBD2 as D (5 bases). V dropped 4 bases and J dropped 5 bases, with 15 bases sitting between them. The CDR3 contains 14 residues. Per germline, CDR1 MGHRA and CDR2 YSYEKL. The CDR3: CASSRVSPEDEQYF. As DNA, the CDR3 is TGCGCCAGCAGCCGGGTCTCCCCGGAGGACGAGCAGTACTTC.

The V gene is TRBV7-2, the J gene TRBJ2-5; D possibly uses TRBD1 or TRBD2 (5 bases each). The CDR3 is made up of 16 amino acids. V lost 5 bases to trimming and J lost 4 bases, with 20 bases between them. The germline CDR1 and CDR2 sequences are SGHTA and FQGNSA. The DNA for the CDR3 is TGTGCCAGCAGCCCTGTTGGGGGTCCCTTATCAGAGACCCAGTACTTC. Translation gives CASSPVGGPLSETQYF.

This clone was seen just once. The chain is built from TRBV7-3 and TRBJ1-1; TRBD1 agrees at 12 bases. Germline trimming cut 5 bases from V and 3 bases from J; bases unmatched to any gene: 16. The CDR3 is made up of 19 amino acids. CDR1 SGHTA and CDR2 FQGTGA come from the germline V gene. In DNA, the CDR3 is TGTGCCAGCAGCGTAAAACTCGGGACAGGGGGCGCTCAGGACACTGAAGCTTTCTTT. Protein: CASSVKLGTGGAQDTEAFF.

This rearrangement joins TRBV7-9 to TRBJ2-7; 12 bases are a match to TRBD1. With 4 bases clipped from V and 6 bases from J, the junction kept 7 bases outside the gene matches. In germline, CDR1 is SEHNR, CDR2 FQNEAQ (reference sequence). CDR3 length: 15 residues. The DNA for the CDR3 is TGTGCCAGCAGCTCCGGGACAGGGGGCTCAGTCGAGCAGTACTTC. It encodes CASSSGTGGSVEQYF. Filled out from reference TRBV7-9 and TRBJ2-7, the complete variable domain reads DTGVSQNPRHKITKRGQNVTFRCDPISEHNRLYWYRQTLGQGPEFLTYFQNEAQLEKSRLLSDRFSAERPKGSFSTLEIQRTEQGDSAMYLCASSSGTGGSVEQYFGPGTRLTVT.

The chain is built from TRBV4-1 and TRBJ1-5, with D maybe TRBD1 (5 bases). Germline loops: CDR1 MGHRA, CDR2 YSYEKL. Trimming took off 0 bases at V and 0 bases at J, with 9 bases between the two ends. The CDR3 totals 16 residues. The CDR3, as DNA: TGCGCCAGCAGCCAAGATGGACAAAATAGCAATCAGCCCCAGCATTTT. Protein: CASSQDGQNSNQPQHF.

The chain joins TRBV2 to TRBJ1-1; unclear D gene. The CDR3 contains 14 residues. Trimming pared 7 bases from V and 0 bases from J, leaving 12 bases between. Germline CDR1 SNHLY, CDR2 FYNNEI. The CDR3 spells CASTARDMNTEAFF. The CDR3 DNA reads as TGTGCCAGCACTGCGAGGGATATGAACACTGAAGCTTTCTTT. Complete variable domain (other parts from reference TRBV2 and TRBJ1-1): EPEVTQTPSHQVTQMGQEVILRCVPISNHLYFYWYRQILGQKVEFLVSFYNNEISEKSEIFDDQFSVERPDGSNFTLKIRSTKLEDSAMYFCASTARDMNTEAFFGQGTRLTVV.

This clone was seen just once. The V gene is TRBV28, the J gene TRBJ1-5; 8 bases match TRBD1. Trimming at V came to 2 bases and at J to 1 base, leaving 7 bases not matched to a gene. Germline CDR1 and CDR2: MDHEN and SYDVKM. This CDR3 spans 17 amino acids. CDR3 residues: CASSLVTGGISNQPQHF. CDR3 nucleotides: TGTGCCAGCAGTTTAGTTACAGGGGGGATAAGCAATCAGCCCCAGCATTTT.

The V gene is TRBV1, the J gene TRBJ2-5; no DNA check was done on the table's D call, TRBD2. TRBV1 is tagged as a pseudogene. The CDR3 is 14 amino acids. The CDR3 DNA is TGCACCAGCAGCCATCTCCCTGACGCGGCAACCCAGTACTTC. Translating gives CTSSHLPDAATQYF.

V and J are TRBV4-1 and TRBJ2-7; 7 bases align to TRBD1. Germline values: CDR1 MGHRA, CDR2 YSYEKL. The CDR3 contains 15 residues. V gave up 0 bases and J gave up 1 base; unmatched junction bases: 3. CDR3 sequence reads: CASSQERDSSYEQYF. The CDR3 coding sequence is TGCGCCAGCAGCCAAGAACGGGACAGTTCCTACGAGCAGTACTTC.

The chain recombines TRBV21-1 with TRBJ1-1. TRBV21-1 is described as a pseudogene. This CDR3 region has 16 residues. DNA of the CDR3: TGTGCCAGCAGAGGATCTTGCTACACAATTCGCACTGAAGCTTTCTTT. Translating gives CASRGSCYTIRTEAFF.

The chain is built from TRBV28 and TRBJ1-1; TRBD1 agrees at 9 bases. Germline V gene data show CDR1 as MDHEN and CDR2 as SYDVKM. Germline trimming cut 5 bases from V and 1 base from J; bases unmatched to any gene: 14. The CDR3 has 18 amino acids. CDR3: CASSLPRDRAAANTEAFF. CDR3 in DNA: TGTGCCAGCAGTCTACCTCGGGACAGGGCAGCCGCGAACACTGAAGCTTTCTTT.

This clone was seen just once. The chain couples TRBV6-6 to TRBJ2-7; D remains ambiguous. The CDR3 totals 14 residues. Germline V gene sequence: CDR1 MNHNY, CDR2 SVGAGI (reference sequence). V lost 0 bases and J 2 bases, leaving 8 bases between the germline ends. CDR3 amino acids: CASSYSQSPYEQYF. The CDR3 DNA follows: TGTGCCAGCAGTTACTCGCAGTCCCCCTACGAGCAGTACTTC.

This clone was seen only once. The chain is built from TRBV5-4 and TRBJ2-7; 9 nucleotides line up with TRBD1. J gave up 2 bases and V 4 bases, and 16 bases lay outside the gene matches. Germline V gene lookup returns CDR1 SGHNT and CDR2 YYREEE (reference sequence). The length of the CDR3 is 18 residues. DNA of the CDR3: TGTGCCAGCAGCCCGGGGGCCTTACAGGGGGCAATGACCTACGAGCAGTACTTC. Translated: CASSPGALQGAMTYEQYF.

The V call is TRBV14, the J call TRBJ2-1, with unresolved D. The germline V gene encodes CDR1 SGHDN and CDR2 FVKESK. The CDR3 has 17 amino acids. V dropped 1 base and J dropped 6 bases, with 19 bases sitting between them. CDR3 sequence (DNA): TGTGCCAGCAGCCAAGCAAGGGTTGGTCTCGTCCCCAATGAGCAGTTCTTC. Residues: CASSQARVGLVPNEQFF.

In nucleotides, the CDR3 is TGTGCCAGCAGCTGGGGGGGTATTGGAGCCTACGAGCAGTACTTC. It encodes CASSWGGIGAYEQYF. This chain connects TRBV5-8 to TRBJ2-7; 7 bases fit TRBD2. Germline assignment: CDR1 SGHTS and CDR2 YDEGEE. V gave up 3 bases and J gave up 2 bases; unmatched junction bases: 8. This CDR3 spans 15 amino acids.

The chain joins TRBV7-8 to TRBJ1-1; D is ambiguous. Deletions cut 5 bases from V and 4 bases from J, with 17 bases between. The length of the CDR3 is 15 residues. Germline V gene lookup returns CDR1 SGHVS and CDR2 FQNEAQ. In DNA form, the CDR3 reads TGTGCCAGCAGCCCTATACGGCGGGTTGGCACTGAAGCTTTCTTT. This codes for CASSPIRRVGTEAFF.

The CDR3 spells CASSIREGSNQPQHF. The CDR3 DNA sequence: TGTGCCAGTAGTATACGTGAAGGTAGCAATCAGCCCCAGCATTTT. The chain couples TRBV19 to TRBJ1-5; D is uncertain. Deletions cut 2 bases from V and 0 bases from J, with 8 bases between. The CDR3 is 15 amino acids. Germline CDR1 reads LNHDA; CDR2 reads SQIVND (reference sequence).

The V and J genes are TRBV7-6 and TRBJ2-7, with 10 bases matching TRBD2. The CDR3 extends over 16 amino acids. The trim removed 5 bases at V and 0 bases at J, leaving 7 bases unmatched. Germline assignment: CDR1 SGHVS and CDR2 FNYEAQ. CDR3 sequence (DNA): TGTGCCAGCAGCCAGCTAGCGGGAGTCCCCTCCTACGAGCAGTACTTC. Amino acids: CASSQLAGVPSYEQYF.

The CDR3 protein is CASSPSGRIYNEQFF. In DNA, the CDR3 is TGTGCCAGCAGTCCTAGCGGGAGGATCTACAATGAGCAGTTCTTC. The chain couples TRBV27 to TRBJ2-1, with 11 nucleotides matching TRBD2. With V trimmed by 5 bases and J by 3 bases, 3 bases remained unmatched. This CDR3 is built from 15 residues. Per germline, CDR1 MNHEY and CDR2 SMNVEV (reference sequence).

The V call is TRBV4-1, the J call TRBJ1-1, with TRBD1 matching 7 bases. The CDR3 sequence is 15 residues long. V gave up 4 bases and J gave up 3 bases; unmatched junction bases: 8. The V gene's germline CDR1 is MGHRA and CDR2 YSYEKL. The CDR3 DNA reads TGCGCCAGCAGCCCAGGCAGGGGGAAGGACACTGAAGCTTTCTTT. Its protein is CASSPGRGKDTEAFF.

This sequence joins TRBV6-5 and TRBJ1-1; D remains unclear. V gave up 8 bases and J gave up 2 bases, with 12 bases separating them. The germline CDR1 and CDR2 sequences are MNHEY and SVGAGI. CDR3 length: 13 residues. CDR3 DNA sequence: TGTGCCAGCGGAATACAACAAAACACTGAAGCTTTCTTT. It encodes CASGIQQNTEAFF.

This chain links TRBV11-2 with TRBJ1-2, with a possible D match to TRBD1 (5 bases). Trimming left V 6 bases short and J 5 bases short, with 16 bases between. This CDR3 spans 14 amino acids. Germline CDR1 is SGHAT and CDR2 is FQNNGV. CDR3 in DNA: TGTGCCAGCAGTTTGGGGACCTTAATTTATGGCTACACCTTC. Its translation: CASSLGTLIYGYTF.

J is TRBJ2-1 and V is TRBV10-3; D is possibly TRBD1 (6 bases). The CDR3 is made up of 15 amino acids. The germline V gene encodes CDR1 ENHRY and CDR2 SYGVKD. Trimming removed 5 bases at V and 8 bases at J, with 19 bases between. CDR3 protein: CAISQWTAAGDEQFF. In DNA, the CDR3 is TGTGCCATCAGTCAATGGACAGCGGCCGGGGATGAGCAGTTCTTC.

This clone was detected once. Other nucleotide sequences from this sample produce the same CDR3. The gene calls are TRBV9 and TRBJ1-2; tentatively, D is TRBD1 (5 bases). Between the trimmed V and J ends, which lost 2 bases and 6 bases, there was a span of 11 bases. This CDR3 has 13 amino acids. Per the germline V gene, CDR1 is SGDLS and CDR2 is YYNGEE. CDR3 protein: CASSVALGDGYTF. Written as DNA, the CDR3 is TGTGCCAGCAGCGTTGCGTTAGGGGATGGCTACACCTTC.

This chain connects TRBV5-1 to TRBJ2-7; 7 nucleotides agree with TRBD1. Per the germline V gene, CDR1 is SGHRS and CDR2 is YFSETQ. Trimming at V came to 5 bases and at J to 2 bases, leaving 13 bases not matched to a gene. This CDR3 region has 16 residues. The CDR3 protein is CASSYRPGGSAYEQYF. The CDR3 DNA sequence: TGCGCCAGCAGTTACCGCCCAGGGGGTTCGGCCTACGAGCAGTACTTC.

The chain is built from TRBV28 and TRBJ2-7; D unclear. There are 10 residues in the CDR3. V lost 6 bases and J 5 bases, leaving 5 bases between the germline ends. Germline V CDR1 and CDR2: MDHEN, SYDVKM. The CDR3 bases are TGTGCCAGCAGGGCAGACGAGCAGTACTTC. Amino acid sequence: CASRADEQYF.

The CDR3 coding sequence is TGTGCCAGCGGCGCCGTGGGCGGGACAGATACGCAGTATTTT. This sequence encodes CASGAVGGTDTQYF. The V gene is TRBV27, the J gene TRBJ2-3, with a weak D call TRBD2 (5 bases). There are 14 residues in the CDR3. Germline lookup yields CDR1 MNHEY and CDR2 SMNVEV (reference sequence). Trimming pared 8 bases from V and 3 bases from J, leaving 15 bases between.

This chain joins TRBV9 and TRBJ1-1; 10 bases match TRBD1. CDR1 is SGDLS, CDR2 YYNGEE, per germline. There are 16 residues in the CDR3. The J segment lost 11 bases and the V segment lost 0 bases, leaving 13 bases of the junction unmatched. The CDR3 coding sequence is TGTGCCAGCAGCGTAGGGTCCGGGACAGGGGCCACAGGGGCTTTCTTT. Translating it yields CASSVGSGTGATGAFF.